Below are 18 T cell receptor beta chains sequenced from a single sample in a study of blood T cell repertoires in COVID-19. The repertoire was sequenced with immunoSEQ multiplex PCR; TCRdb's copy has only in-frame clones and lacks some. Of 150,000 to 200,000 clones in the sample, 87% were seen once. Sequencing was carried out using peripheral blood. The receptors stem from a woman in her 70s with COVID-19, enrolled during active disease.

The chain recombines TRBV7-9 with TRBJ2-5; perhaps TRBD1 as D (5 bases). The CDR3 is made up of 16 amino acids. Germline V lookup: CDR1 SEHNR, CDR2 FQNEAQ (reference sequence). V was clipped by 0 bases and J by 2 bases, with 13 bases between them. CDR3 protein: CASSLAWYGQQETQYF. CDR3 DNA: TGTGCCAGCAGCTTAGCTTGGTACGGACAACAAGAGACCCAGTACTTC.

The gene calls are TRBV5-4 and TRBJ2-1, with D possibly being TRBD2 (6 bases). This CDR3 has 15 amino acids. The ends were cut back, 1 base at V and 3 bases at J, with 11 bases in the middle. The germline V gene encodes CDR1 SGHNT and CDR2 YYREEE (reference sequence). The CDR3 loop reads CASSLLGGDYNEQFF. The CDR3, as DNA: TGTGCCAGCAGCTTGCTCGGCGGGGACTACAATGAGCAGTTCTTC.

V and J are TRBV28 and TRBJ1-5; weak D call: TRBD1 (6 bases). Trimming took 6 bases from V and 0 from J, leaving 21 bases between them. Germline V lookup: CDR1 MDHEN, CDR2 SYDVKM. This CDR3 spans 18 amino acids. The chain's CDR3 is CASRSLGRGSYSNQPQHF. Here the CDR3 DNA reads TGTGCCAGCAGGAGCTTGGGGAGGGGGAGTTATAGCAATCAGCCCCAGCATTTT.

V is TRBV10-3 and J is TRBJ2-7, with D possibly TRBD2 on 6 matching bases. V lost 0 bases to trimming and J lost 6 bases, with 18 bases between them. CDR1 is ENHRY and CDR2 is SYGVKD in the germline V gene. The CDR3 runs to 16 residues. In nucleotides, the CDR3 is TGTGCCATCAGTGAGTCTAAGGGACTCCAAGTAGGCGAGCAGTACTTC. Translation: CAISESKGLQVGEQYF.

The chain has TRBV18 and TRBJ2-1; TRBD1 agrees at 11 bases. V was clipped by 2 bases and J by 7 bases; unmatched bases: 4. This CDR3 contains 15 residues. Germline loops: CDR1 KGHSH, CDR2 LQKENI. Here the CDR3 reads CASSPVDRGQNEQFF. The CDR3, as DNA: TGTGCCAGCTCACCAGTGGACAGGGGGCAAAATGAGCAGTTCTTC.

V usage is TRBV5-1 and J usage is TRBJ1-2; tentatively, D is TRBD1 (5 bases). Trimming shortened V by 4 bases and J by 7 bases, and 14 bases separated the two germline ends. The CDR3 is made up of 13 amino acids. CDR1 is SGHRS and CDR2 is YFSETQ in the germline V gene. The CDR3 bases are TGCGCCAGCAGCCAAGGGACTTCGGTTGGCTACACCTTC. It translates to CASSQGTSVGYTF.

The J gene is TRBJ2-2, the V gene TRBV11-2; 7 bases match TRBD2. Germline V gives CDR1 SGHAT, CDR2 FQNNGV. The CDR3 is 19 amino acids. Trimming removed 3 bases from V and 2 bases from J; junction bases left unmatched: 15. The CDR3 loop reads CASSFSSGYGGSNTGELFF. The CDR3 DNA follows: TGTGCCAGCAGCTTCAGCTCAGGGTACGGCGGGAGTAACACCGGGGAGCTGTTTTTT.

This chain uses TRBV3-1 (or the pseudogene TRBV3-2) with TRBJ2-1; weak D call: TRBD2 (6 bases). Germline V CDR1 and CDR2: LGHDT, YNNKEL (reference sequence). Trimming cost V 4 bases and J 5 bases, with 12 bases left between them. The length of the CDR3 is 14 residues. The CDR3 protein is CASSRRDFHNEQFF. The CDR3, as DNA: TGTGCCAGCAGCCGCCGGGACTTCCACAATGAGCAGTTCTTC.

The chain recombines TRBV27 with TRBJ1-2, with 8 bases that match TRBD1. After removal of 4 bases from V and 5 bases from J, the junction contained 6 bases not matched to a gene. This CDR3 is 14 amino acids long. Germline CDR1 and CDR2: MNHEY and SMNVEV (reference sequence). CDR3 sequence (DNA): TGTGCCAGCAGTTCCGGACAGGGACTATATGGCTACACCTTC. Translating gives CASSSGQGLYGYTF.

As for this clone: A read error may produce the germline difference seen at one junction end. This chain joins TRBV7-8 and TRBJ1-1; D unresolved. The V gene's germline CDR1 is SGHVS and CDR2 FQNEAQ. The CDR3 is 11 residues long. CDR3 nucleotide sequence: TGTGCCAGCAGCTATGTTGCGAGAGTTCTCTTT. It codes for CASSYVARVLF.

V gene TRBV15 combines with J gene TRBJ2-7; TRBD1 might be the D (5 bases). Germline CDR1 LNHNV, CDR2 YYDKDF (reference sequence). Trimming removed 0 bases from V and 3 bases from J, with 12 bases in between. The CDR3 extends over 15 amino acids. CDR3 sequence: CATSRDLAGHYEQYF. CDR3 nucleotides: TGTGCCACCAGCAGAGATCTGGCAGGGCACTACGAGCAGTACTTC. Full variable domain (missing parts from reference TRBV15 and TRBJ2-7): DAMVIQNPRYQVTQFGKPVTLSCSQTLNHNVMYWYQQKSSQAPKLLFHYYDKDFNNEADTPDNFQSRRPNTSFCFLDIRSPGLGDTAMYLCATSRDLAGHYEQYFGPGTRLTVT.

CDR3 region: CASRRGLPSYNEQFF. The CDR3 DNA sequence: TGTGCCAGCAGAAGGGGCCTGCCCTCCTACAATGAGCAGTTCTTC. V and J are TRBV6-5 and TRBJ2-1; TRBD1 is a possible D gene (5 bases). V was cut by 6 bases and J by 0 bases, with 12 bases left in between. Germline loops: CDR1 MNHEY, CDR2 SVGAGI. CDR3 length: 15 residues.

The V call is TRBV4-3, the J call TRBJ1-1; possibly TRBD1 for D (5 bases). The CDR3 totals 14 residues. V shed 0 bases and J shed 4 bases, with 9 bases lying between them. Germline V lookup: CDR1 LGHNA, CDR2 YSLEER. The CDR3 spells CASSQEGGSTEAFF. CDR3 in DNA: TGCGCCAGCAGCCAAGAGGGGGGATCCACTGAAGCTTTCTTT.

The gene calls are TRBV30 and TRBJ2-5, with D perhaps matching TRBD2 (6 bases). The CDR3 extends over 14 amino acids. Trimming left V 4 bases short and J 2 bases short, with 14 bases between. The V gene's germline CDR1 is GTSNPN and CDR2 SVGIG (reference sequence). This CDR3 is CAWTIPGLQETQYF. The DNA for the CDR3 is TGTGCCTGGACCATTCCGGGACTGCAAGAGACCCAGTACTTC.

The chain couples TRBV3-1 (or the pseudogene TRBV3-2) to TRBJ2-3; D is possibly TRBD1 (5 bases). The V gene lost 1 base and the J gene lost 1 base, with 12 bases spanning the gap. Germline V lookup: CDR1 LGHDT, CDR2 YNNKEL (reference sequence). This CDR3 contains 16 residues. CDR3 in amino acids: CASSQGLQGRTDTQYF. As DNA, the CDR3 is TGTGCCAGCAGCCAAGGGCTCCAGGGCCGCACAGATACGCAGTATTTT.

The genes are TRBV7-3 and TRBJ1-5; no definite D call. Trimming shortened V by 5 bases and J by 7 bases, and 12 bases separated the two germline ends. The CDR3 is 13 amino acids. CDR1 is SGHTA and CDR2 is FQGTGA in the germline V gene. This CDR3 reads CASSTQPGQPQHF. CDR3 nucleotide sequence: TGTGCCAGCAGCACTCAGCCGGGGCAGCCCCAGCATTTT.

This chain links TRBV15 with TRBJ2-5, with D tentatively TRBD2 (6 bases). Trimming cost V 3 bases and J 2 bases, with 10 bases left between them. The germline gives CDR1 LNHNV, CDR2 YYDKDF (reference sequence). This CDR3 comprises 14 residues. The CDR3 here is CATSSLSGQETQYF. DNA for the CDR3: TGTGCCACCAGCAGCCTTAGCGGTCAAGAGACCCAGTACTTC.

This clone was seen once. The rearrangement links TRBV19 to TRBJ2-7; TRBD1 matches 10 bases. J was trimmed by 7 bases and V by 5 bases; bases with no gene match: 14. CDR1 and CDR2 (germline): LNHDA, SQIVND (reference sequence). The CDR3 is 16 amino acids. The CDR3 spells CASSPKPGTGAGEQYF. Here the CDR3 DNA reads TGTGCCAGTAGTCCCAAACCCGGGACAGGGGCGGGAGAGCAGTACTTC.